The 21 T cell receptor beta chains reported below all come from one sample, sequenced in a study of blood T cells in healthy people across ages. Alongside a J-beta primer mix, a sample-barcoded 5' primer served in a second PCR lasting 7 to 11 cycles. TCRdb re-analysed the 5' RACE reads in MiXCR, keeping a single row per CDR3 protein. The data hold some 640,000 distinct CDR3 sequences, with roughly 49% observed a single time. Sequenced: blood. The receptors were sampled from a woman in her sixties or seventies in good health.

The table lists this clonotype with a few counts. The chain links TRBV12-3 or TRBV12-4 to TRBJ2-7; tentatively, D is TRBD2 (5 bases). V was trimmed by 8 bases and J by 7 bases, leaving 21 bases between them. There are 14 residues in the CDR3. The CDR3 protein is CASSGYGSYNEQYF. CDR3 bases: TGTGCCAGCTCGGGGTACGGGTCCTACAATGAGCAGTACTTC.

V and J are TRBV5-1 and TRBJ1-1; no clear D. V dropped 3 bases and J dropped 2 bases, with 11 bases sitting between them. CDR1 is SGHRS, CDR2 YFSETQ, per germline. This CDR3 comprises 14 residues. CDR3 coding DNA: TGCGCCAGCAGCTACCAGACGGTTAACACTGAAGCTTTCTTT. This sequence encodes CASSYQTVNTEAFF.

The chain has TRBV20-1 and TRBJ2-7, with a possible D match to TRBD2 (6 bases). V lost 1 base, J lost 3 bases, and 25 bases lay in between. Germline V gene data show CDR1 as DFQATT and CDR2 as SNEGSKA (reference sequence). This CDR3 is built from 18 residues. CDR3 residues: CSARGALGGPSTNYEQYF. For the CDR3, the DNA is TGCAGTGCTAGAGGGGCACTCGGGGGACCCAGTACCAACTACGAGCAGTACTTC.

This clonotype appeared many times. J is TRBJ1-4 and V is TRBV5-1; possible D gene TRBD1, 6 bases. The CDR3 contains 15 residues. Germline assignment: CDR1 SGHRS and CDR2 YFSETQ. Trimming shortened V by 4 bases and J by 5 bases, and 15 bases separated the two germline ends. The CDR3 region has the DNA TGCGCCAGCAGCCTACCGGGACAAAAGAATGAAAAACTGTTTTTT. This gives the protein CASSLPGQKNEKLFF. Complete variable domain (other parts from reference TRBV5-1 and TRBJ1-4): KAGVTQTPRYLIKTRGQQVTLSCSPISGHRSVSWYQQTPGQGLQFLFEYFSETQRNKGNFPGRFSGRQFSNSRSEMNVSTLELGDSALYLCASSLPGQKNEKLFFGSGTQLSVL.

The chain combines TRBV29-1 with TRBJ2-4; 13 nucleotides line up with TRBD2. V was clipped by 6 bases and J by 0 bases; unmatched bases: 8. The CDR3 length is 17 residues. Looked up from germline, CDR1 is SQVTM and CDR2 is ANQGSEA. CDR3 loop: CSVRTSGSQVAKNIQYF. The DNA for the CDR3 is TGCAGCGTAAGGACTAGCGGGAGTCAGGTAGCCAAAAACATTCAGTACTTC.

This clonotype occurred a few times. The CDR3: CASSPTGGRVETQYF. CDR3 DNA sequence: TGTGCCAGCAGTCCGACAGGGGGCCGCGTGGAGACCCAGTACTTC. The chain couples TRBV28 to TRBJ2-5; 10 nucleotides line up with TRBD1. CDR1 and CDR2 (germline): MDHEN, SYDVKM. The V gene end was trimmed by 5 bases and the J gene end by 5 bases; junction bases not matched to a gene: 8. The CDR3 contains 15 residues.

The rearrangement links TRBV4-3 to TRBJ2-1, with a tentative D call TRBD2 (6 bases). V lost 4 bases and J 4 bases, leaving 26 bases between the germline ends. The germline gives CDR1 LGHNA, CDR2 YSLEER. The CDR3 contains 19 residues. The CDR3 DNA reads TGCGCCAGCAGCCGTGTTGGAGGGCCGCGTGGCGGGATATACAATGAGCAGTTCTTC. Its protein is CASSRVGGPRGGIYNEQFF.

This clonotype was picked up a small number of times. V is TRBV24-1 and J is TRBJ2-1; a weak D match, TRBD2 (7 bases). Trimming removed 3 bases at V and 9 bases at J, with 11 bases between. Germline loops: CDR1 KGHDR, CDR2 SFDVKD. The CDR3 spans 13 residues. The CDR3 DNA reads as TGTGCCACCAGTGATGGGGGGGCAGTTGAGCAGTTCTTC. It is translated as CATSDGGAVEQFF.

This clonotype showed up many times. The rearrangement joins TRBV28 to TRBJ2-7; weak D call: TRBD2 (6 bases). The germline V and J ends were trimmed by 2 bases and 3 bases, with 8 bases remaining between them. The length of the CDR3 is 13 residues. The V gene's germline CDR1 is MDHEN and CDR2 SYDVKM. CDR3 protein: CASSLPGVYEQYF. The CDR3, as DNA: TGTGCCAGCAGTTTACCGGGGGTCTACGAGCAGTACTTC.

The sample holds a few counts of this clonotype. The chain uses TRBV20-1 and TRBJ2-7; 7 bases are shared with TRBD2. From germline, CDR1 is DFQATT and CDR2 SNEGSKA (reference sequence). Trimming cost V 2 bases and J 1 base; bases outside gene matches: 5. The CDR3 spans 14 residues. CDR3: CSARLLAESYEQYF. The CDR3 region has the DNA TGCAGTGCTAGACTGCTAGCGGAGTCCTACGAGCAGTACTTC.

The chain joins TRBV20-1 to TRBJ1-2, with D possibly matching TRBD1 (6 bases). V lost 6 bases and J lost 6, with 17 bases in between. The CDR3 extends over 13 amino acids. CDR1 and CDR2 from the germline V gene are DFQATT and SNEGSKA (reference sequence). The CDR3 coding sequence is TGCAGTGCCTCACAGGTTGGGGGCCATGGCTACACCTTC. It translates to CSASQVGGHGYTF.

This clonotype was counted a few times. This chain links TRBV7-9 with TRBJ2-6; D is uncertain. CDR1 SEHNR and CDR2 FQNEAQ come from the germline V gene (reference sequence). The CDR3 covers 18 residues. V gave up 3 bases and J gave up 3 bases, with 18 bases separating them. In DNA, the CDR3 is TGTGCCAGCAGCTTCTTTACAGACGGTTTCGGTGGGGCCAACGTCCTGACTTTC. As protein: CASSFFTDGFGGANVLTF. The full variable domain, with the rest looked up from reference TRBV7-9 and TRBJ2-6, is DTGVSQNPRHKITKRGQNVTFRCDPISEHNRLYWYRQTLGQGPEFLTYFQNEAQLEKSRLLSDRFSAERPKGSFSTLEIQRTEQGDSAMYLCASSFFTDGFGGANVLTFGAGSRLTVL.

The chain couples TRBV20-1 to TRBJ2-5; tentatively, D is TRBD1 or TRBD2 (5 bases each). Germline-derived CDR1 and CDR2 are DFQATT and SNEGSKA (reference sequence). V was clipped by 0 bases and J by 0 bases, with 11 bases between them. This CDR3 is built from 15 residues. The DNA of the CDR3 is TGCAGTGCTAGAGATAGACAGCGGTACCAAGAGACCCAGTACTTC. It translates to CSARDRQRYQETQYF.

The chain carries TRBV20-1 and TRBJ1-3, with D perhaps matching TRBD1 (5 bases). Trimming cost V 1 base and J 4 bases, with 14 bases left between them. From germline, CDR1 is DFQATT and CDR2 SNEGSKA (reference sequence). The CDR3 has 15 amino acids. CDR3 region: CSARAIAGSGNTIYF. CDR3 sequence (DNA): TGCAGTGCTAGAGCGATTGCAGGGTCCGGAAACACCATATATTTT.

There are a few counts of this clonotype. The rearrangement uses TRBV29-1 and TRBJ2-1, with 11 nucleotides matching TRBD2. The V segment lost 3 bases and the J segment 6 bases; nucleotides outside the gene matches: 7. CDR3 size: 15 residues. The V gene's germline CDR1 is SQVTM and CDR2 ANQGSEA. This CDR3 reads CSVDRLAGGTNEQFF. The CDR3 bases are TGCAGCGTTGATCGGCTAGCGGGAGGTACCAATGAGCAGTTCTTC.

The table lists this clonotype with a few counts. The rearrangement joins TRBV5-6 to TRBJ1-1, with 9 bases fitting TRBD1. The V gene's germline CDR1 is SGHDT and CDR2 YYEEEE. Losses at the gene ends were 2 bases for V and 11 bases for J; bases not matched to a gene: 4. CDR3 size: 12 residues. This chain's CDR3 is CASSFGTGTAFF. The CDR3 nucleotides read TGTGCCAGCAGCTTCGGGACAGGGACGGCTTTCTTT. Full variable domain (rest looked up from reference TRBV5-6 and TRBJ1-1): DAGVTQSPTHLIKTRGQQVTLRCSPKSGHDTVSWYQQALGQGPQFIFQYYEEEERQRGNFPDRFSGHQFPNYSSELNVNALLLGDSALYLCASSFGTGTAFFGQGTRLTVV.

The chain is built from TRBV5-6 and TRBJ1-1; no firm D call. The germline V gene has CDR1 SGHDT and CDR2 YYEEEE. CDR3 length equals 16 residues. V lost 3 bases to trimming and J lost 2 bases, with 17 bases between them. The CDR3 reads CASSSEALLLNTEAFF. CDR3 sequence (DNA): TGTGCCAGCAGCTCCGAAGCCCTGCTATTAAACACTGAAGCTTTCTTT.

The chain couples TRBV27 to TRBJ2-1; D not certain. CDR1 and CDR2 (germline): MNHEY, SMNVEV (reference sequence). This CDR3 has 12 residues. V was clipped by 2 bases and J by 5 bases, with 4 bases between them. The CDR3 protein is CASSLRDNEQFF. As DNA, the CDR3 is TGTGCCAGCAGTTTACGGGACAATGAGCAGTTCTTC.

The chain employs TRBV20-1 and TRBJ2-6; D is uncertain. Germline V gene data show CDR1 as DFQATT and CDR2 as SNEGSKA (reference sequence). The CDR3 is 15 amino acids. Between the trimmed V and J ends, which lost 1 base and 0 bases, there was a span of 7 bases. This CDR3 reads CSARAESSGANVLTF. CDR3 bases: TGCAGTGCTAGAGCGGAAAGCTCTGGGGCCAACGTCCTGACTTTC.

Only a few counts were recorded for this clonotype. CDR3 bases: TGCGCCAGCAGCTCACCTCGGGGGAGCGGGAGCTCCTACAATGAGCAGTTCTTC. Its translation is CASSSPRGSGSSYNEQFF. This rearrangement joins TRBV5-1 to TRBJ2-1, with TRBD2 matching over 8 bases. CDR1 and CDR2 (germline): SGHRS, YFSETQ. The J segment lost 0 bases and the V segment lost 3 bases, leaving 11 bases of the junction unmatched. This CDR3 comprises 18 residues. Using reference TRBV5-1 and TRBJ2-1 for the parts outside the CDR3, the full variable domain is KAGVTQTPRYLIKTRGQQVTLSCSPISGHRSVSWYQQTPGQGLQFLFEYFSETQRNKGNFPGRFSGRQFSNSRSEMNVSTLELGDSALYLCASSSPRGSGSSYNEQFFGPGTRLTVL.

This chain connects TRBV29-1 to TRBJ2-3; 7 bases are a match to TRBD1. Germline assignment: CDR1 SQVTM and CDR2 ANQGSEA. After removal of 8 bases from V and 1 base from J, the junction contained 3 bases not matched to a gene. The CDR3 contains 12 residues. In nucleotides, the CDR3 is TGCAGCATCGGGACAGGCACAGATACGCAGTATTTT. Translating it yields CSIGTGTDTQYF.